This T cell receptor beta chain was captured by sequencing in a study of T-cell reconstitution after alpha-beta-depleted transplantation in children. Construction of the TCRbeta library involved unique molecular identifiers. Each CDR3 protein gets one entry after TCRdb re-called the PCR reads with MiXCR. Of roughly 300,000 distinct CDR3 sequences in the sample, 9.5% to 10% were seen once. This clonotype was counted ten times or more. J was trimmed by 1 base and V by 2 bases; bases with no gene match: 6. CDR1 and CDR2 from the germline V gene are SGDLS and YYNGEE. The CDR3 is 16 amino acids. The clonotype comes from a human donor who donated a stem cell graft to a child with SCID. V usage is TRBV9 and J usage is TRBJ2-3; 8 positions match TRBD2. The material was PBMCs from the stem cell graft donor, obtained from the stem cell graft. CDR3 protein: CASSVAGGRGTDTQYF. Here the CDR3 DNA reads TGTGCCAGCAGCGTTGCGGGGGGCAGGGGCACAGATACGCAGTATTTT.